Following are 13 T cell receptor beta chains from one sample sequenced in a study of OX40 agonist ivuxolimab in advanced cancers. TCRdb's copy holds only in-frame clones and misses some; the assay was immunoSEQ multiplex PCR. This sample has roughly 70,000 clones, with more than 80% found just once. Sequencing used CD4+ or CD8+ T cells sorted from blood, obtained in a trial of the OX40 agonist ivuxolimab. The receptors shown here come from an adult with an advanced solid tumor such as melanoma, head and neck, liver or kidney cancer.

The V gene is TRBV5-4, the J gene TRBJ2-2; maybe TRBD1 (6 bases). The CDR3 extends over 16 amino acids. Germline CDR1 reads SGHNT; CDR2 reads YYREEE (reference sequence). Deletions cut 4 bases from V and 4 bases from J, with 17 bases between. The CDR3 is CASSPNGGSVTGELFF. CDR3 in DNA: TGTGCCAGCAGCCCAAATGGGGGCTCGGTCACCGGGGAGCTGTTTTTT.

This chain uses TRBV5-6 with TRBJ1-1; D is perhaps TRBD1 (5 bases). Trimming stripped 4 bases from V and 7 bases from J, with 23 bases between. CDR3 length: 16 amino acids. The germline gives CDR1 SGHDT, CDR2 YYEEEE. CDR3 nucleotides: TGTGCCAGCAGCACCAAGGTCCACTTTGGGGCACATGAAGCTTTCTTT. This translates into CASSTKVHFGAHEAFF.

This chain uses TRBV14 with TRBJ2-7; 10 bases fit TRBD2. This CDR3 region has 15 residues. Per germline, CDR1 SGHDN and CDR2 FVKESK. V was clipped by 1 base and J by 1 base; unmatched bases: 1. The chain's CDR3 is CASSQASGRSYEQYF. The CDR3, as DNA: TGTGCCAGCAGCCAAGCTAGCGGGAGATCCTACGAGCAGTACTTC.

This rearrangement joins TRBV19 to TRBJ1-3; D gene unclear. The CDR3 consists of 18 residues. Germline CDR1 is LNHDA and CDR2 is SQIVND (reference sequence). V lost 0 bases and J 2 bases, leaving 17 bases between the germline ends. Here the CDR3 DNA reads TGTGCCAGTAGTATAGATCTCGCCTCACAGACGACTGGAAACACCATATATTTT. This translates into CASSIDLASQTTGNTIYF.

The chain recombines TRBV11-1 with TRBJ1-1; D is uncertain. This CDR3 region has 13 residues. Germline CDR1 and CDR2: SGHAT and FQDESV (reference sequence). V was clipped by 6 bases and J by 2 bases, with 10 bases between them. Here the CDR3 DNA reads TGTGCCAGCAGGGAACGAAGAAACACTGAAGCTTTCTTT. Translation: CASRERRNTEAFF.

This chain uses TRBV7-6 with TRBJ2-3, with no clear D. Germline CDR1 SGHVS, CDR2 FNYEAQ. The CDR3 has 16 residues. Deletions cut 1 base from V and 0 bases from J, with 11 bases between. The CDR3 DNA reads TGTGCCAGCAGCTTAGTGGTCACTATGAGCACAGATACGCAGTATTTT. Translating gives CASSLVVTMSTDTQYF.

The genes are TRBV9 and TRBJ1-2, with D perhaps matching TRBD1 (5 bases). Trimming shortened V by 4 bases and J by 5 bases, and 15 bases separated the two germline ends. Germline V gives CDR1 SGDLS, CDR2 YYNGEE. The CDR3 contains 14 residues. DNA for the CDR3: TGTGCCAGCAGCATCGACAGCCCCTCGTATGGCTACACCTTC. Translated, it gives CASSIDSPSYGYTF.

The V gene is TRBV15, the J gene TRBJ1-1; D remains unclear. V lost 2 bases to trimming and J lost 0 bases, with 16 bases between them. This CDR3 has 17 amino acids. Germline CDR1 LNHNV, CDR2 YYDKDF (reference sequence). Written as DNA, the CDR3 is TGTGCCACCAGCAGACCGACCGGGCTGGCCGTGAACACTGAAGCTTTCTTT. It codes for CATSRPTGLAVNTEAFF.

The chain joins TRBV9 to TRBJ1-2; the D gene is possibly TRBD1 (6 bases). Germline V gives CDR1 SGDLS, CDR2 YYNGEE. Trimming shortened V by 4 bases and J by 4 bases, and 11 bases separated the two germline ends. CDR3 size: 13 residues. The CDR3 sequence is CASSPGGGYGYTF. DNA for the CDR3: TGTGCCAGCAGCCCTGGGGGCGGCTATGGCTACACCTTC.

The rearrangement joins TRBV29-1 to TRBJ2-1, with D unclear. This CDR3 is 11 amino acids long. Trimming took 7 bases from V and 9 from J, leaving 13 bases between them. Germline V lookup: CDR1 SQVTM, CDR2 ANQGSEA. CDR3 sequence: CSGLGMGEQFF. CDR3 DNA sequence: TGCAGCGGGTTAGGTATGGGTGAGCAGTTCTTC.

This chain uses TRBV9 with TRBJ2-1, with 10 bases identical to TRBD2. The CDR3 spans 15 residues. With 4 bases clipped from V and 8 bases from J, the junction kept 9 bases outside the gene matches. Germline V gene sequence: CDR1 SGDLS, CDR2 YYNGEE. Here the CDR3 reads CASSQSGGASYEQFF. The CDR3 coding sequence is TGTGCCAGCAGCCAAAGCGGGGGGGCATCGTATGAGCAGTTCTTC.

The chain uses TRBV10-2 and TRBJ2-5, with D perhaps matching TRBD1 (5 bases). Per germline, CDR1 WSHSY and CDR2 SAAADI. The CDR3 has 16 amino acids. Trimming removed 3 bases at V and 4 bases at J, with 18 bases between. The DNA of the CDR3 is TGCGCCAGCAGTGAATTGGTACAGGAACCCAGAGAGACCCAGTACTTC. Translation: CASSELVQEPRETQYF.

For the CDR3, the DNA is TGTGCCAGCCGAAGACAGGGTGGGTATGGCTACACCTTC. Translated, it gives CASRRQGGYGYTF. This chain connects TRBV2 to TRBJ1-2; the match to TRBD1 covers 7 bases. Germline-derived CDR1 and CDR2 are SNHLY and FYNNEI. V was clipped by 8 bases and J by 5 bases; unmatched bases: 8. This CDR3 region has 13 residues.